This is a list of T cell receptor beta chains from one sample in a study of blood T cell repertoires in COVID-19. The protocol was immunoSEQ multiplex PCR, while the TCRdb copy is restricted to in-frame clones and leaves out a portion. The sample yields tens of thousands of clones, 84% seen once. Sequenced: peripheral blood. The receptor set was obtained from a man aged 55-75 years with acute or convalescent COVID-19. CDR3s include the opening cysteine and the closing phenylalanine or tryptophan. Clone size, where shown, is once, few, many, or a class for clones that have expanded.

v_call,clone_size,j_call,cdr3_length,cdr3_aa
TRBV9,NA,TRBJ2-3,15,CASSVSGRGGDTQYF
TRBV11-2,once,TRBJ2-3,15,CASSLDGDSTDTQYF
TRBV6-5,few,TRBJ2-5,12,CASTAGGPSQYF
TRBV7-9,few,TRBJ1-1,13,CASSVGHSTEAFF
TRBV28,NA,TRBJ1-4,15,CASSPGGATNEKLFF
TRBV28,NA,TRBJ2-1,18,CASSSTPVLTSGDNEQFF
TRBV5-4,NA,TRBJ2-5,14,CASSQRLVQETQYF
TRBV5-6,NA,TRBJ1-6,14,CASTEGGYNSPLHF
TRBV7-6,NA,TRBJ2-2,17,CASSLAGQGRITGELFF
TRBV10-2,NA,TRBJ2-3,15,CASTAGTGGPDTQYF
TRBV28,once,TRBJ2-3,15,CASSFGGAGRDTQYF
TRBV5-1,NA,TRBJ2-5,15,CASSFSSGGEQTQYF
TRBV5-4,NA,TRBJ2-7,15,CASSLIGGASYEQYF
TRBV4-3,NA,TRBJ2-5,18,CASSQALSRSSGEETQYF
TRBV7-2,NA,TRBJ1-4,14,CASSLAWRSEKLFF
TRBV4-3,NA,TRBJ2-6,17,CASSQVVRGTGANVLTF
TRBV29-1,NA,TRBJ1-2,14,CSVEDLGRNYGYTF
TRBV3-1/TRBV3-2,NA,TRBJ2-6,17,CASSKGGYRAGANVLTF
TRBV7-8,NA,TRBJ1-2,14,CASSLGTGDYGYTF
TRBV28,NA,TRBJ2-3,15,CASSRLAGDTDTQYF
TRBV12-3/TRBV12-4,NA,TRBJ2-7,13,CASSLGSYYEQYF
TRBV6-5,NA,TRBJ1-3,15,CASSSQTASGNTIYF
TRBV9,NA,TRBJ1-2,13,CASSMDRGDGYTF
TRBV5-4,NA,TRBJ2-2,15,CASSLGQGTTGELFF
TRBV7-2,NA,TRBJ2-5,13,CASSLRKLAPLYF
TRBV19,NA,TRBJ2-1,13,CASSPGQYNEQFF
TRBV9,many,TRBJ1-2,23,CASSVRSSLTPYQRWATYYGYTF
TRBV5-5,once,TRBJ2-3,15,CASSLVLAAAQTQYF
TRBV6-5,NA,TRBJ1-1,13,CASSYSPGTEAFF
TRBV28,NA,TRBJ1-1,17,CASSSEETTGGRTEAFF
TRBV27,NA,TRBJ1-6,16,CASSSLVTGGNSPLHF
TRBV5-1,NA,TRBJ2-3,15,CASSLDVTPTDTQYF
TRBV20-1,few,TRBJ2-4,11,CSALDRPIQYF